The 7 T cell receptor beta chains presented below share a single source sample, sequenced in a study of CD8 T cells in ankylosing spondylitis. MiXCR was run by TCRdb on the 5' RACE reads, yielding one entry per CDR3 protein. Of under 250,000 distinct CDR3 sequences listed, 30% to 40% were seen once; the top ten hold about 4%. Sequenced material: blood, either unsorted or a sorted T cell fraction (not recorded which). The receptor source for this set is a male donor with ankylosing spondylitis or in good health (not recorded which).

The rearrangement joins TRBV20-1 to TRBJ2-2; D unresolved. V lost 0 bases, J lost 4 bases, and 9 bases lay in between. The CDR3 consists of 14 residues. The germline V gene encodes CDR1 DFQATT and CDR2 SNEGSKA (reference sequence). The CDR3 nucleotides read TGCAGTGCTAGAGACCCCGGGTCCACCGGGGAGCTGTTTTTT. It yields the protein CSARDPGSTGELFF.

This clonotype was seen a few times. This chain links TRBV6-2 or TRBV6-3 with TRBJ2-2; TRBD2 matches at 13 bases. The CDR3 extends over 18 amino acids. The junction had 8 bases not matched to a gene; V was cut back by 6 bases and J by 1 base. Germline V lookup: CDR1 MNHEY, CDR2 SVGEGT. CDR3 in DNA: TGTGCCAGCAGGGCCTGGGGACTAGCGGGGTTGAACACCGGGGAGCTGTTTTTT. Translating it yields CASRAWGLAGLNTGELFF.

CDR3 in DNA: TGTGCCAGCAGACGTAGCGGGGGCAGGGATGAGCAGTTCTTC. Translating it yields CASRRSGGRDEQFF. The J gene is TRBJ2-1, the V gene TRBV12-3 or TRBV12-4; 9 positions match TRBD2. CDR3 length: 14 residues. The ends lost 6 bases at V and 8 bases at J; junction bases unmatched: 8.

The chain couples TRBV21-1 to TRBJ1-6; the table assigns TRBD1, which was not confirmed against the DNA. TRBV21-1 is assigned pseudogene status. This CDR3 region has 14 residues. CDR3 loop: CASSKVGANSPLHF. CDR3 bases: TGTGCCAGCAGCAAAGTTGGGGCTAATTCACCCCTCCACTTT.

This rearrangement joins TRBV9 to TRBJ2-1; TRBD1 is a possible D gene (6 bases). The length of the CDR3 is 18 residues. V was pared by 3 bases and J by 8 bases, with 27 bases between. Germline CDR1 SGDLS, CDR2 YYNGEE. CDR3 sequence (DNA): TGTGCCAGCAGCGGTGAATATGATGGGACACCCATGGACCATGAGCAGTTCTTC. This translates into CASSGEYDGTPMDHEQFF.

In its sample, this clonotype was seen many times. V usage is TRBV29-1 and J usage is TRBJ2-3, with D perhaps given as TRBD1 or TRBD2 (5 bases each). The CDR3 runs 11 residues. Germline V gives CDR1 SQVTM, CDR2 ANQGSEA. V was trimmed by 4 bases and J by 4 bases, leaving 6 bases between them. The DNA of the CDR3 is TGCAGCGTTGGAGGGGCAGATACGCAGTATTTT. Translated, it gives CSVGGADTQYF.

The gene calls are TRBV9 and TRBJ2-2; TRBD1 agrees at 8 bases. Per germline, CDR1 SGDLS and CDR2 YYNGEE. The CDR3 is 16 amino acids. The J segment lost 3 bases and the V segment lost 3 bases, leaving 7 bases of the junction unmatched. The CDR3 DNA sequence: TGTGCCAGCAGCGGAGACAGGGGCGAGGACACCGGGGAGCTGTTTTTT. Its translation: CASSGDRGEDTGELFF.